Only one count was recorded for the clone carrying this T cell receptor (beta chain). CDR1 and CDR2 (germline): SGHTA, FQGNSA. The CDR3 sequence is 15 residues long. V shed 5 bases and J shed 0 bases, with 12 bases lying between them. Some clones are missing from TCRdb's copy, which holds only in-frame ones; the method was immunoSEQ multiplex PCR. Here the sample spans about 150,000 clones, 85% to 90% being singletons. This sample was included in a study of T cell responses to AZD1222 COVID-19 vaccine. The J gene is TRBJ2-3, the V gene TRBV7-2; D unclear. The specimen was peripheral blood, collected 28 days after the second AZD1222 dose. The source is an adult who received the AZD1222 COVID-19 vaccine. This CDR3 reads CASSVTATSTDTQYF. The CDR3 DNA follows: TGTGCCAGCAGCGTTACAGCTACTAGCACAGATACGCAGTATTTT.